This entry describes one TCR beta chain. Between the trimmed V and J ends, which lost 3 bases and 0 bases, there was a span of 9 bases. Germline CDR1 and CDR2: WNHNN and SYGVQD (reference sequence). This CDR3 has 15 amino acids. Here immunoSEQ multiplex PCR was the method, and the copy in TCRdb shows in-frame clones only, minus some. Of roughly 100,000 clones in the sample, roughly nine tenths are singletons; the top ten hold 15% to 20%. This sample is drawn from a study of blood T cell repertoires in COVID-19. The rearrangement uses TRBV10-1 and TRBJ1-3; no reliable D call. Sequencing was performed on peripheral blood. This clonotype was obtained from a woman aged 80 or over in a cohort sampled during active COVID-19. The DNA of the CDR3 is TGCGCCAGCAGTGATGGCACCAGCTCTGGAAACACCATATATTTT. Protein sequence: CASSDGTSSGNTIYF.